This T cell receptor beta chain was identified in a study of blood T cell dynamics during melanoma immunotherapy. Study-level information: Patients with metastatic melanoma got pembrolizumab or nivolumab-ipilimumab as first-line care.

Per the germline V gene, CDR1 is SGHRS and CDR2 is YFSETQ. This CDR3 contains 16 residues. Whole-study findings and limits: The study could not tell melanoma-specific clones from general immune activation. Disease-control patients' PBMC repertoires became either more clonal or more diverse at W3.

Note on this clone: Its antigen is unknown. The junction does not match germline at one end; this may be a read error.

Every bulk PBMC sample received the same 350 ng of DNA. Profiling relied on immunoSEQ multiplex PCR, and the TCRdb table lists in-frame clones only, not all of them. This sample has about 7,300 clones, with approximately 77% found just once. Time point: week 3, after first cycle of checkpoint inhibitor. The source of this sequence is a human donor with melanoma. This sample comprised blood, obtained from a patient treated with checkpoint blockade. This sequence joins TRBV5-1 and TRBJ2-5; TRBD2 aligns across 8 bases. The CDR3 region is CTSSWTPGGPGETQYF. The CDR3 region has the DNA TGCACCAGCAGCTGGACCCCGGGAGGGCCGGGGGAGACCCAGTACTTC. The complete variable domain, with remaining parts taken from reference TRBV5-1 and TRBJ2-5, reads KAGVTQTPRYLIKTRGQQVTLSCSPISGHRSVSWYQQTPGQGLQFLFEYFSETQRNKGNFPGRFSGRQFSNSRSEMNVSTLELGDSALYLCTSSWTPGGPGETQYFGPGTRLLVL.